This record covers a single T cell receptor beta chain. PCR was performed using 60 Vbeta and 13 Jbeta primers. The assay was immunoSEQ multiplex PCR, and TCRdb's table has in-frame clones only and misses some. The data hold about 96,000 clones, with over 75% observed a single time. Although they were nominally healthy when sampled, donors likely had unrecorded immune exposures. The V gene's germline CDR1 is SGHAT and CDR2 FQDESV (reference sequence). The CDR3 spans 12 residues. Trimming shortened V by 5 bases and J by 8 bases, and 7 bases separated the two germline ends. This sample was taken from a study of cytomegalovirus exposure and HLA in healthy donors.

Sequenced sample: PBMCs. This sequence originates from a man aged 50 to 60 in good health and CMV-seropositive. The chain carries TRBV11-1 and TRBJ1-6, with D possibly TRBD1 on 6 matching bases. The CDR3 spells CASSTGYSPLHF. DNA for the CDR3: TGTGCCAGCAGCACAGGGTATTCACCCCTCCACTTT.